These 24 T cell receptor beta chains were sequenced from one sample in a study of blood T cell repertoires in COVID-19. Some clones are missing from TCRdb's copy, which holds only in-frame ones; the method was immunoSEQ multiplex PCR. The profile covers about 220,000 clones, with around 80% appearing a single time and approximately 5% taken by the ten largest. Input material: peripheral blood. All receptors derive from a woman in her sixties or seventies who had recovered from COVID-19.

The chain is built from TRBV6-2 or TRBV6-3 and TRBJ2-2; TRBD2 matches 8 bases. CDR3 length: 17 residues. V was clipped by 5 bases and J by 3 bases; unmatched bases: 11. Germline V CDR1 and CDR2: MNHEY, SVGEGT. CDR3 region: CASSDPGSGGDTGELFF. The CDR3 DNA is TGTGCCAGCAGTGACCCCGGGAGCGGGGGTGACACCGGGGAGCTGTTTTTT.

The gene calls are TRBV29-1 and TRBJ2-5, with a weak D call TRBD1 (5 bases). Trimming stripped 4 bases from V and 4 bases from J, with 13 bases between. The CDR3 totals 13 residues. Germline CDR1 reads SQVTM; CDR2 reads ANQGSEA. The DNA for the CDR3 is TGCAGCGTTGTGACGACTGGGGCAGAGACCCAGTACTTC. Encoded protein: CSVVTTGAETQYF.

The chain has TRBV2 and TRBJ1-5; D unresolved. The CDR3 extends over 13 amino acids. Germline V gene lookup returns CDR1 SNHLY and CDR2 FYNNEI. Trimming stripped 4 bases from V and 0 bases from J, with 4 bases between. CDR3 sequence: CASSVNSNQPQHF. The DNA for the CDR3 is TGTGCCAGCAGTGTTAATAGCAATCAGCCCCAGCATTTT.

This chain links TRBV30 with TRBJ2-6; TRBD1 aligns across 9 bases. CDR1 and CDR2 from the germline V gene are GTSNPN and SVGIG (reference sequence). With 8 bases clipped from V and 0 bases from J, the junction kept 11 bases outside the gene matches. The CDR3 sequence is 17 residues long. For the CDR3, the DNA is TGTGCCAGTTTAGCCGGGACAGGGCTCTCTGGGGCCAACGTCCTGACTTTC. It encodes CASLAGTGLSGANVLTF.

The chain joins TRBV6-5 to TRBJ1-1, with 7 positions matching TRBD1. This CDR3 is 13 amino acids long. Germline CDR1 and CDR2: MNHEY and SVGAGI. J lost 4 bases, V lost 6 bases, and 5 bases had no gene match. The CDR3 sequence is CASRQGRSTEAFF. In DNA form, the CDR3 reads TGTGCCAGCAGACAGGGGAGAAGCACTGAAGCTTTCTTT.

The V and J genes are TRBV7-9 and TRBJ1-2, with 7 nucleotides matching TRBD1. The CDR3 totals 14 residues. Trimming cost V 3 bases and J 8 bases; bases outside gene matches: 9. CDR1 and CDR2 (germline): SEHNR, FQNEAQ (reference sequence). CDR3 region: CASSFTDRLGGYTF. The CDR3 bases are TGTGCCAGCAGCTTCACGGACAGGCTGGGGGGCTACACCTTC.

This rearrangement joins TRBV6-1 to TRBJ1-5; TRBD1 matches at 7 bases. Germline loops: CDR1 MNHNS, CDR2 SASEGT. The CDR3 has 15 residues. The V and J ends lost 5 bases and 1 base, in that order; junction bases with no gene match: 5. CDR3 loop: CASSTPGQSNQPQHF. In DNA form, the CDR3 reads TGTGCCAGCAGTACGCCGGGACAGAGCAATCAGCCCCAGCATTTT.

This chain links TRBV15 with TRBJ1-2; D not certain. V shed 3 bases and J shed 4 bases, with 12 bases lying between them. Germline assignment: CDR1 LNHNV and CDR2 YYDKDF (reference sequence). The CDR3 is 14 residues long. The CDR3 bases are TGTGCCACCAGCAGCGCAAGCACAGCCTATGGCTACACCTTC. It encodes CATSSASTAYGYTF.

The chain joins TRBV5-1 to TRBJ2-2, with a tentative D call TRBD2 (6 bases). Trimming cost V 4 bases and J 5 bases, with 15 bases left between them. This CDR3 is 15 amino acids long. Germline CDR1 reads SGHRS; CDR2 reads YFSETQ. The CDR3 nucleotides read TGCGCCAGCAGCCCAATGGCACGGGGGACCGGGGAGCTGTTTTTT. Translated, it gives CASSPMARGTGELFF.

The chain has TRBV6-5 and TRBJ2-7; 8 bases match TRBD1. This CDR3 region has 13 residues. The J segment lost 5 bases and the V segment lost 6 bases, leaving 6 bases of the junction unmatched. Germline loops: CDR1 MNHEY, CDR2 SVGAGI. The CDR3: CASSKQGENEQYF. The CDR3 coding sequence is TGTGCCAGCAGCAAACAGGGGGAGAACGAGCAGTACTTC.

V usage is TRBV12-5 and J usage is TRBJ2-2, with a possible D match to TRBD1 (6 bases). This CDR3 spans 16 amino acids. Trimming took off 0 bases at V and 6 bases at J, with 14 bases between the two ends. The germline CDR1 and CDR2 sequences are LGHNT and FRNRAP. CDR3 nucleotides: TGTGCTAGTGGTTTGGTTTTTGGGGGCATCCCCGGGGAGCTGTTTTTT. This encodes CASGLVFGGIPGELFF.

The J gene is TRBJ1-6, the V gene TRBV2, with 10 bases matching TRBD1. The junction had 3 bases not matched to a gene; V was cut back by 6 bases and J by 7 bases. In germline, CDR1 is SNHLY, CDR2 FYNNEI. This CDR3 comprises 14 residues. Here the CDR3 reads CASRGDRGNSPLHF. CDR3 in DNA: TGTGCCAGCAGGGGGGACAGGGGAAATTCACCCCTCCACTTT.

The chain employs TRBV25-1 and TRBJ1-6, with TRBD1 as a possible D gene (6 bases). The germline gives CDR1 MGHDK, CDR2 SYGVNS. This CDR3 has 15 residues. Between the trimmed V and J ends, which lost 0 bases and 10 bases, there was a span of 13 bases. The CDR3 region is CASSEYGQGLSPLHF. The CDR3 nucleotides read TGTGCCAGCAGTGAATACGGGCAGGGGTTGTCACCCCTCCACTTT.

This clone was picked up a small number of times. Other DNA sequences in this sample translate to the same CDR3. The chain links TRBV20-1 to TRBJ2-1, with unresolved D. The V gene lost 5 bases and the J gene lost 4 bases, with 3 bases spanning the gap. The germline V gene has CDR1 DFQATT and CDR2 SNEGSKA (reference sequence). There are 10 residues in the CDR3. The CDR3 DNA follows: TGCAGTGCTCAGTACAATGAGCAGTTCTTC. This codes for CSAQYNEQFF.

This chain links TRBV19 with TRBJ2-3; no firm D call. Germline assignment: CDR1 LNHDA and CDR2 SQIVND (reference sequence). CDR3 length: 14 residues. Trimming removed 8 bases from V and 5 bases from J, with 17 bases in between. CDR3 amino acids: CASLPPGVGDTQYF. The CDR3 region has the DNA TGTGCCAGTCTCCCCCCGGGTGTTGGAGATACGCAGTATTTT. The full variable domain, completed using reference TRBV19 and TRBJ2-3, is DGGITQSPKYLFRKEGQNVTLSCEQNLNHDAMYWYRQDPGQGLRLIYYSQIVNDFQKGDIAEGYSVSREKKESFPLTVTSAQKNPTAFYLCASLPPGVGDTQYFGPGTRLTVL.

The rearrangement uses TRBV4-1 and TRBJ2-2, with D possibly matching TRBD1 (5 bases). V lost 0 bases and J lost 0, with 14 bases in between. The V gene's germline CDR1 is MGHRA and CDR2 YSYEKL. The CDR3 runs to 18 residues. This CDR3 reads CASSQDSPDTANTGELFF. CDR3 coding DNA: TGCGCCAGCAGCCAAGATAGCCCGGACACCGCGAACACCGGGGAGCTGTTTTTT.

The chain combines TRBV19 with TRBJ2-3; D is uncertain. Germline V CDR1 and CDR2: LNHDA, SQIVND (reference sequence). The V gene lost 2 bases and the J gene lost 0 bases, with 9 bases spanning the gap. The CDR3 totals 15 residues. CDR3 bases: TGTGCCAGTAGTATATGGCAGTCTAGCACAGATACGCAGTATTTT. Its translation: CASSIWQSSTDTQYF.

This clone showed up just once. This chain connects TRBV11-2 to TRBJ1-3; TRBD1 matches 8 bases. This CDR3 has 15 residues. The germline V gene encodes CDR1 SGHAT and CDR2 FQNNGV. Germline trimming cut 4 bases from V and 0 bases from J; bases unmatched to any gene: 2. CDR3 nucleotides: TGTGCCAGCAGCTCACAGGGGGGCTCTGGAAACACCATATATTTT. Residues: CASSSQGGSGNTIYF.

This clone was seen more than once but under ten times. The V gene is TRBV28, the J gene TRBJ1-1; D not certain. This CDR3 contains 11 residues. Trimming took 10 bases from V and 1 from J, leaving 7 bases between them. CDR1 is MDHEN and CDR2 is SYDVKM in the germline V gene. The CDR3 DNA is TGTGCCACCACAAAGAACACTGAAGCTTTCTTT. It specifies CATTKNTEAFF.

The chain recombines TRBV7-2 with TRBJ1-4, with TRBD1 as a possible D gene (5 bases). Looked up from germline, CDR1 is SGHTA and CDR2 is FQGNSA. This CDR3 is 16 amino acids long. V was trimmed by 2 bases and J by 1 base, leaving 11 bases between them. The CDR3 DNA follows: TGTGCCAGCAGCTTATATCGAAGGGGAACTAATGAAAAACTGTTTTTT. Translated: CASSLYRRGTNEKLFF.

This clone was found a few times. V and J are TRBV18 and TRBJ1-5; D uncertain. Per the germline V gene, CDR1 is KGHSH and CDR2 is LQKENI. CDR3 size: 14 residues. V lost 3 bases and J 2 bases, leaving 8 bases between the germline ends. CDR3 nucleotides: TGTGCCAGCTCACCTTATGAGGGCAATCAGCCCCAGCATTTT. It codes for CASSPYEGNQPQHF.

J is TRBJ2-7 and V is TRBV15; 10 positions agree with TRBD2. Trimming at V came to 5 bases and at J to 3 bases, leaving 7 bases not matched to a gene. Germline loops: CDR1 LNHNV, CDR2 YYDKDF (reference sequence). The CDR3 length is 15 residues. CDR3 in amino acids: CATSPRTSGLYEQYF. In DNA form, the CDR3 reads TGTGCCACCAGCCCTCGGACTAGCGGCCTCTACGAGCAGTACTTC.

This rearrangement joins TRBV27 to TRBJ2-7; 7 bases match TRBD2. Germline assignment: CDR1 MNHEY and CDR2 SMNVEV (reference sequence). This CDR3 comprises 15 residues. Trimming cost V 5 bases and J 0 bases; bases outside gene matches: 7. In DNA form, the CDR3 reads TGTGCCAGCAGTCAACCTAGCGGCCCCTCCTACGAGCAGTACTTC. Protein product: CASSQPSGPSYEQYF.

The chain uses TRBV29-1 and TRBJ1-1; 7 nucleotides align to TRBD1. The CDR3 has 14 amino acids. The V gene's germline CDR1 is SQVTM and CDR2 ANQGSEA. Losses at the gene ends were 2 bases for V and 0 bases for J; bases not matched to a gene: 3. This CDR3 is CSVESQGVNTEAFF. In DNA form, the CDR3 reads TGCAGCGTTGAAAGCCAGGGGGTGAACACTGAAGCTTTCTTT.